A single sample is the source of the 3 T cell receptor beta chains below, sequenced in a study of cytomegalovirus exposure and HLA in healthy donors. Researchers ran the PCR with 60 Vbeta and 13 Jbeta primers. Assay: immunoSEQ multiplex PCR; the TCRdb copy retains only in-frame clones and omits some. The data show about 94,000 clones, approximately 71% seen once. Sequenced sample: PBMCs. The receptors originated from a young man in good health and CMV-seronegative.

This chain links TRBV6-4 with TRBJ2-2; the match to TRBD2 covers 12 bases. The CDR3 is 17 residues long. The V segment lost 10 bases and the J segment 1 base; nucleotides outside the gene matches: 10. The germline V gene encodes CDR1 MRHNA and CDR2 SNTAGT. CDR3 sequence (DNA): TGTGCCACCTCGCGAAGACTAGCGGGGGTGAACACCGGGGAGCTGTTTTTT. It is translated as CATSRRLAGVNTGELFF.

The rearrangement uses TRBV19 and TRBJ1-5, with TRBD1 as a possible D gene (5 bases). Germline values: CDR1 LNHDA, CDR2 SQIVND (reference sequence). V was pared by 9 bases and J by 6 bases, with 24 bases between. The CDR3 length is 16 residues. The CDR3 DNA reads as TGTGCCAGCTCCCATGCTTATTCGGAAAGGGGTCAGCCCCAGCATTTT. This gives the protein CASSHAYSERGQPQHF.

Only one count was recorded for this clone. The genes are TRBV4-2 and TRBJ1-2, with TRBD1 matching over 7 bases. V was clipped by 0 bases and J by 2 bases; unmatched bases: 6. The CDR3 is made up of 16 amino acids. The V gene's germline CDR1 is LGHNA and CDR2 YNFKEQ. The CDR3 reads CASSQDTGEKNYGYTF. CDR3 coding DNA: TGTGCCAGCAGCCAAGACACAGGGGAGAAGAACTATGGCTACACCTTC.